This TCR beta chain was recovered during a study of cytomegalovirus exposure and HLA in healthy donors (dated by TCRdb to the late 2010s). Describing the broader study: According to an earlier analysis of around 600 of the donors, 150 million to 200 million T cells yielded 90 million to 140 million unique TCR beta sequences and around 280 Gb of sequence data. To decide whether each TCR beta V gene segment behaved as functional or pseudogenic, an earlier analysis of some 570 of the donors relied on high-throughput TCR beta sequencing. A later analysis re-analyzed previously published TCR beta repertoires from 660 or so donors and added high-resolution HLA genotyping to study TCR occurrence patterns. Of the roughly 430 genotyped donors, around 81% fell in the genetic ancestry cluster associated with self-reported Caucasian donors. All discovery cohort repertoires had been generated using a single sequencing platform. The number of donors typed differed by locus, with roughly 620-630 for A, B, C, DRB1 and DQB1, more than 500 for DQA1, approximately 580 for DPA1, and some 440 for DPB1. The study aimed to test whether signatures of past pathogen exposure could be identified by cataloging public T cell receptors. Besides the first cohort of hundreds of subjects, a separate validation cohort made up of roughly 120 different subjects was used. Roughly 290 gigabases of sequencing data and around 80 million unique TCR sequences made up an early release that covered approximately 620 HLA-typed donors. Genome-wide SNP genotypes for about 55% of the 666 donors were used in a later genetic analysis, which treated that subset as a discovery cohort. The study combined high-throughput TCR immunosequencing, statistical association of individual TCRs with disease status, and machine learning to predict cytomegalovirus infection status. Rather than drawing on any new phenotypic data, the later analysis identified candidate immune exposures from TCR beta sequences and the way those sequences occurred across donors. Among about 360 genotyped donors of the cohort, an average of around 240,000 unique TCR beta nucleotide sequences were sequenced per donor, around 20% of them non-productive. The study profiled the T cell repertoires of 500 to 800 subjects by immunosequencing and related them to cytomegalovirus serostatus. Donor age, sex, ethnicity and CMV serostatus were compiled alongside the repertoire data. Roughly 5 DR-DQ haplotypes were handled as single units for association and clustering, since linkage in the cohort was strong. Class I and class II HLA loci were covered by the typing at four-digit resolution.

Paper-wide results and their limitations: The study gave a list of more than 150 TCR beta chains associated with cytomegalovirus. Most CMV-associated TCR beta chains appeared to be HLA-restricted in a later analysis, and the HLA associations seemed to be driven largely by CMV exposure. The classifier was reported to diagnose cytomegalovirus status with high specificity and sensitivity in both the original and validation cohorts. A further reported finding was that TCR beta sequences accurately predicted the HLA-A and HLA-B alleles for most subjects in the first cohort. In vitro tests confirmed that a few of the cytomegalovirus-associated TCR beta chains recognize cytomegalovirus antigens. A cluster of highly shared sequence variants was judged likely to be a technical artifact of the sequencing pipeline. A later analysis found that TCR association rates varied across HLA loci, with DRB1 alleles showing the most associated TCRs and HLA-C alleles the fewest. Some IMGT-functional V segments, including TRBV6-2 and TRBV6-3, could not be distinguished by the 87-base-pair reads and were therefore excluded. A later analysis found that HLA-associated TCR beta chains were more clonally expanded and had lower generation probabilities than equally common non-associated chains. Because counts were too low, roughly 18 rarely observed V segments, including chromosome 9 orphons, were left out of the earlier analysis of approximately 500 of the donors. An association between a missense DCLRE1C variant and V-gene and J-gene trimming of TCR beta chains was found in a later genetic analysis and replicated in an independent cohort. Because HLA typing was missing for some donors at each locus, association tests included only the typed subset. A later analysis associated about 17,000 TCR beta sequences with specific HLA alleles at a false discovery rate of 0.05. In a later genetic analysis, fewer N-insertions in productive TCRs were reported among donors in an Asian-associated ancestry cluster than the approximately 670-donor mean. Sequencing depth was assumed to be roughly uniform across donors in the presence/absence analyses, though that assumption may not hold. When HLA alleles, especially DR and DQ, strongly co-occurred, attributing TCR associations to individual alleles was difficult. The authors suggested that the approach could potentially be extended to other disease states and immunological phenotypes. Several of the top co-occurrence clusters appeared to be linked to parvovirus B19, influenza, CMV and Epstein-Barr virus, according to a later analysis. In an earlier analysis of approximately 590 of the donors, most TCR beta V segments appeared in productive rearrangements about 87% or about 30% of the time, broadly matching IMGT annotations. Across donors, most TCR sequences were observed very rarely, whereas some public TCRs were present in many individuals. The only immune exposure information available for the cohort was CMV serostatus. Only TCR beta chains were sequenced in this cohort, and the absence of alpha or paired-chain data limited detectable features. Correlated functional status among segregating V segments might be attributable to linkage disequilibrium, but an unknown experimental factor could not be ruled out.

The cohort consisted of 666 healthy bone marrow donors. At the time of sampling, all cohort members were nominally healthy, though unrecorded immune exposures were likely present. The donor tested CMV seronegative, placing the donor among the 300 to 400 seronegative members of the cohort. A peripheral blood sample was collected from each donor, and TCR beta sequencing was performed on peripheral blood mononuclear cells. Genomic DNA extraction from the blood cell samples was performed with the Qiagen DNeasy Blood Extraction Kit. The library was generated by the immunoSEQ multiplex PCR assay. A mixture of 60 forward primers for TCR Vbeta segments and 13 reverse primers for TCR Jbeta segments was used in the multiplex PCR. The CDR3 region of rearranged TCR beta genes was amplified from genomic DNA by a multiplex PCR assay. Amplified TCR beta libraries were sequenced as 87-base-pair reads on the Illumina HiSeq System. In the authors' own workflow: In a later analysis, roughly 80 million unique TCR beta chains were counted across the roughly 670 repertoires, and roughly 11 million of these chains were shared by at least two donors. Raw reads were error-corrected and collapsed into unique sequences with a nearest-neighbor algorithm that merged closely related sequences to remove PCR and sequencing errors. To assign V, D and J gene segments, CDR3 sequences were aligned to IMGT reference sequences. Each retained sequence needed at least a six-nucleotide match to both a V gene segment and a J gene segment. Rearrangements were classified as productive when the CDR3 lacked stop codons and remained in frame with V and J, and all other rearrangements were classified as non-productive. CDR3 was defined according to IMGT convention as the region running from the second conserved V-encoded cysteine to the conserved J-encoded phenylalanine. The earlier analysis of 550 to 650 of the donors excluded any sequence lacking an unambiguous match to a single V gene segment. In an earlier analysis of about 590 of the donors, a V segment was called functional when productive rearrangements were above 56.7%, and segregating when the standard deviation between donors exceeded 5%. To diagnose cytomegalovirus status from the catalog of TCR beta chain sequences, a statistical classification framework was built. V and J gene assignment, in a later analysis, came from comparing TCR nucleotide sequences with IMGT/GENE-DB human TR gene sequences. The TCRdist pipeline was used in a later analysis to assign CDR3 sequences and most-parsimonious VDJ recombination scenarios. In a later analysis, each TCR beta chain was defined by its CDR3 amino acid sequence together with its V-gene family, and reads lacking a unique V-gene family were excluded. In a later analysis, fewer than 600 highly shared, low-generation-probability nucleotide sequences were removed to address suspected cross-contamination and a sequencing artifact. In a later analysis, a clonal expansion index was calculated for each public chain from normalized within-repertoire ranks of inferred template counts. In a later analysis, generation probabilities were computed with a VDJ recombination model fitted to out-of-frame rearrangements, and the resulting probabilities were checked against IGoR. Hypergeometric tests were used in a later analysis to score TCR-TCR, TCR-HLA and TCR-CMV co-occurrence, with a repertoire-size bias correction applied to the TCR pairs. To estimate false discovery rates, a later analysis permuted the HLA or CMV assignments 20 times. In a later analysis, co-occurring TCRs were grouped with DBSCAN, and TCRdist sequence similarity was added when clustering was performed within HLA-allele-positive subsets. Co-occurrence clustering excluded repertoires with fewer than 30,000 or more than 120,000 public chains, plus five with anomalous nucleotide sharing. This is the immuneACCESS table as TCRdb keeps it, with only in-frame sequences that have V and J called. A part of the clones is gone; compared with another copy, unresolved V genes explain less than half, and the rest is unexplained. V, J and clone size are those of that table, while D and trimming were read from the DNA. This sample gives approximately 140,000 clones in total; approximately 82% of them show up just once. The ten largest clones represent under 3% of the sample.

Per the germline V gene, KGHSH is the CDR1 and LQKENI is the CDR2. Trimming costs V 8 bases and J 0 bases, and their ends lie 26 bases apart. From the cysteine up to the phenylalanine, the CDR3 has a length of 19 residues. This entry keeps only the CDR3 DNA: 57 bases, framed from base 1. In regard to this clone: Which antigen it targets is not known. No quality values exist for individual bases; no much larger clone is one base distant.

This receptor was obtained from a boy younger than 10 in good health and CMV-seronegative. The sequence links TRBV18 to TRBJ2-4; TRBD1 is a weak D gene call, 6 bases matching. What was sequenced was PBMCs. The CDR3 sequence is CASLKGHFRQTIAKNIQYF. The DNA is as follows: TGTGCCAGCCTAAAGGGACACTTTAGGCAGACTATAGCCAAAAACATTCAGTACTTC.